This entry lists 4 T cell receptor beta chains sequenced from one sample in a study of tissue T cells after allogeneic stem cell transplantation. TCRdb's table, derived via immunoSEQ multiplex PCR, lists solely in-frame clones and lacks some. The sample includes around 890 clones, over 45% of them seen just once. Documented time point: mouse harvest day 14 after allogeneic transplant. The graft held 10^6 splenic CD5+ T cells and 10^7 T-cell-depleted bone marrow cells. Sequencing was done on a sample of liver tissue. The receptors were gathered from a female BALB/c mouse given C57BL/6 T cells with graft-versus-host disease after an allogeneic hematopoietic cell transplant.

Comments on this clone: Genes and germline are mouse. The read finishes 1 residue shy of the CDR3 end, and the germline J gene is used to complete it. The rearrangement joins TRBV12-1 to TRBJ2-1; tentative D call: TRBD2 (6 bases). Germline V gene data show CDR1 as SGHSN and CDR2 as HYEKVE. The CDR3 has 13 residues. V lost 4 bases and J lost 5, with 11 bases in between. The CDR3 DNA, read in part, is TGTGCCAGCTCGGGGGGAGGGGATGCTGAGCAGTTC. Translation gives CASSGGGDAEQF. The CDR3 as a whole reads CASSGGGDAEQFF.

This clone was observed a few times. Mouse gene names and germline throughout. The CDR3 loop is CASSHRGENTLYF. The CDR3 bases that were read are TGTGCCAGCTCTCACAGGGGGGAAAACACCTTGTAC. The V gene is TRBV12-1, the J gene TRBJ2-4; 8 positions match TRBD1. The CDR3 end is not reached by the read, which stops 1 residue before it; the germline J gene fills it in. There are 13 residues in the CDR3. J was trimmed by 4 bases and V by 2 bases; bases with no gene match: 1. CDR1 is SGHSN and CDR2 is HYEKVE in the germline V gene.

With regard to this clone: Germline and genes here are mouse. Read coverage stops 1 residue before the CDR3 terminus; the germline J gene supplies the remainder. J is TRBJ1-1 and V is TRBV26; D gene uncertain. V lost 2 bases to trimming and J lost 4 bases, with 5 bases between them. The germline V gene has CDR1 KGHPV and CDR2 FQNQEV (reference sequence). The CDR3 spans 12 residues. CDR3 bases read: TGTGCCAGCAGTCTGGAGGGCACAGAAGTCTTC. Translating gives CASSLEGTEVF. The complete CDR3 reads CASSLEGTEVFF. Based on the CDR3 plus reference TRBV26 and TRBJ1-1, the full variable domain is NSKVIQTPRYLVKGQGQKAKMRCIPEKGHPVVFWYQQNKNNEFKFLINFQNQEVLQQIDMTEKRFSAECPSNSPCSLEIQSSEAGDSALYLCASSLEGTEVFFGKGTRLTVV.

This clone occurred a few times. The gene symbols are mouse symbols. The observed sequence ends 1 residue before the CDR3 terminus, with the missing tail filled in from the germline J gene. J is TRBJ1-3 and V is TRBV15; tentative D call: TRBD1 (5 bases). From germline, CDR1 is SGHND and CDR2 FRSKSL. The CDR3 sequence is 14 residues long. Deletions cut 1 base from V and 2 bases from J, with 6 bases between. The CDR3 protein is CASSLGGTGNTLYF. The CDR3 DNA, read in part, is TGTGCCAGCAGTTTAGGGGGGACTGGAAATACGCTCTAT.